Sequencing of this TCR beta chain was carried out in a study of regulatory T cells in long-lasting Graves disease. Investigators prepared the TCR beta libraries by applying iRepertoire HTBI primers and Arm-PCR of CDR3 regions. TCRdb recomputed calls from the multiplex PCR reads with MiXCR, one row per CDR3 protein. The sample includes some 450,000 distinct CDR3 sequences, roughly 17% of them seen just once. Time point reported: newly diagnosed GD, antithyroid drugs for less than 3 months. RNA extracted from PBMCs served as the sequencing template. American Thyroid Association guidelines defined Graves' disease diagnosis. CDR1 is SGHNT, CDR2 YYREEE, per germline (reference sequence). With 5 bases removed from V and 4 bases from J, the gap between germline ends came to 10 bases. CDR3 length: 13 amino acids. This clonotype was detected a few times. This sample also belongs to another study, concerning T cells in Graves' hyperthyroidism and ophthalmopathy. This second study says: The TCR CDR3 was amplified in a first-round RT-PCR using the HTBI primer set. Most clonotypes expanded in the thyroid (above 0.001) were also present in blood.

This TCR was recovered from a woman in her twenties or thirties with Graves disease. The chain has TRBV5-4 and TRBJ1-3; D may be TRBD1 (5 bases). This specimen was peripheral blood mononuclear cells (PBMCs), taken at new diagnosis, from a patient treated with antithyroid drugs. CDR3 coding DNA: TGTGCCAGCAGGGGGCAAACCGGAAACACCATATATTTT. Encoded protein: CASRGQTGNTIYF.